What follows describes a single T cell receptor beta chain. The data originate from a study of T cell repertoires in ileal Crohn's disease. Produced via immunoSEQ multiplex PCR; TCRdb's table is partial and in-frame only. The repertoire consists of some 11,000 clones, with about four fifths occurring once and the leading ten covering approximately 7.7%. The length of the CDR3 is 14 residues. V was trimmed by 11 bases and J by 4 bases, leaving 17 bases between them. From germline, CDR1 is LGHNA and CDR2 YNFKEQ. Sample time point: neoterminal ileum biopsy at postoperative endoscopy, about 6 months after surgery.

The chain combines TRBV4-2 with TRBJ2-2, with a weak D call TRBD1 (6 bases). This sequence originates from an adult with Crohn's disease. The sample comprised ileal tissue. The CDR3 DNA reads TGTGCCTCCCAGGGGCCGTCGTTCACCGGGGAGCTGTTTTTT. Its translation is CASQGPSFTGELFF.